This T cell receptor beta chain was observed in a study of technical replicates of blood from a few donors. Losses at the gene ends were 0 bases for V and 8 bases for J; bases not matched to a gene: 6. The germline gives CDR1 SQVTM, CDR2 ANQGSEA. There are 15 residues in the CDR3. Assay used: immunoSEQ multiplex PCR; TCRdb lists only in-frame clones, some missing. In the table there are around 80,000 clones, around nine tenths of which are singletons. V usage is TRBV29-1 and J usage is TRBJ2-1; 11 nucleotides match TRBD2. Sequencing was performed on T cells isolated from PBMCs. The TCR sequence derives from a human donor in good health. The CDR3 nucleotides read TGCAGCGTTGAAGATCGACTAGCGGGGAGTCATGAGCAGTTCTTC. Its translation: CSVEDRLAGSHEQFF.